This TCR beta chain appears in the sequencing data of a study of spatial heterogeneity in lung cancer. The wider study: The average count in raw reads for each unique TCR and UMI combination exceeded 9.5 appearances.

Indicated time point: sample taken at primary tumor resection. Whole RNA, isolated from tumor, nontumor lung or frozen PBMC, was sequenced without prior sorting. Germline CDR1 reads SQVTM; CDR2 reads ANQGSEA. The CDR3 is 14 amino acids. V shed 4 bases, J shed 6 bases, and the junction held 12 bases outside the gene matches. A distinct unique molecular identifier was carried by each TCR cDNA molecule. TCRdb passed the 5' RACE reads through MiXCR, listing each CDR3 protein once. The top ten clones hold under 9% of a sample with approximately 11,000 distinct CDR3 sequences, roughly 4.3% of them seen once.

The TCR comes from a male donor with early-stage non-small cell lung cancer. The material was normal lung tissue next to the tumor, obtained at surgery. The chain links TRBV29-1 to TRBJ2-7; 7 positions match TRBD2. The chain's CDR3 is CSVGRDHSGGEQYF. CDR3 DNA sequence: TGCAGCGTTGGCCGGGACCACTCGGGGGGCGAGCAGTACTTC.